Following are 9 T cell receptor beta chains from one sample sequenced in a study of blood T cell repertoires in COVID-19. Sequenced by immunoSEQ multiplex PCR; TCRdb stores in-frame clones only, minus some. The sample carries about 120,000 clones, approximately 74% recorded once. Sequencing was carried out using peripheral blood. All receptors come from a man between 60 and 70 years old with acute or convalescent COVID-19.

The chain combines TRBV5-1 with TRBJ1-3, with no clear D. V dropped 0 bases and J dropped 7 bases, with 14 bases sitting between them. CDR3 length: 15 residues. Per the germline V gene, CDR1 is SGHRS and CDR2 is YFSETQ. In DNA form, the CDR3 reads TGCGCCAGCAGCTTGGACGAGGGAGGGTGGAACACCATATATTTT. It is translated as CASSLDEGGWNTIYF.

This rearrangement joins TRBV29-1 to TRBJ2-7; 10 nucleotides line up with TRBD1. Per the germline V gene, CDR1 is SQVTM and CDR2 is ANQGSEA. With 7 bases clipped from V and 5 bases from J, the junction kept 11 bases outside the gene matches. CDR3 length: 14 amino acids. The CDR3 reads CSATIGTGANEQYF. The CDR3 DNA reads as TGCAGCGCGACAATCGGGACAGGGGCAAACGAGCAGTACTTC.

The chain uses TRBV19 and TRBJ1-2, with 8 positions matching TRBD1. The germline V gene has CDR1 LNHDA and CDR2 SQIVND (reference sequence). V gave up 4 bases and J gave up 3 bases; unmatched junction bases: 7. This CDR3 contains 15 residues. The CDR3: CASSTQDRAHYGYTF. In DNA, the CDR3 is TGTGCCAGTAGTACTCAGGACAGGGCACACTATGGCTACACCTTC.

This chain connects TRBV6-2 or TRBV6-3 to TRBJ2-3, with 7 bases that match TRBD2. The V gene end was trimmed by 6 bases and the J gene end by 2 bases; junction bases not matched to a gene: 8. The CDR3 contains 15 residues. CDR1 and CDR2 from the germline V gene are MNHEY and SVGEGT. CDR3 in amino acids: CASSLGLTFTDTQYF. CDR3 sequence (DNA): TGTGCCAGCAGCCTGGGACTAACCTTCACAGATACGCAGTATTTT.

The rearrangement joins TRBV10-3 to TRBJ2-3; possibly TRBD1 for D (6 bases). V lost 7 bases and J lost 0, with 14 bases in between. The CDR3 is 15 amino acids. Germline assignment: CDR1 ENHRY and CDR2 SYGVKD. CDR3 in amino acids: CAITRGTHSTDTQYF. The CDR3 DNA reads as TGTGCCATCACAAGGGGGACGCATAGCACAGATACGCAGTATTTT.

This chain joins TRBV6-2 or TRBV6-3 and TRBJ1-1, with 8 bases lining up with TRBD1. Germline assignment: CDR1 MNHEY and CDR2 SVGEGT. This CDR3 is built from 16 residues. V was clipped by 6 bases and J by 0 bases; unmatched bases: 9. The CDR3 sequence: CASSITGGLMNTEAFF. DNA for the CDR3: TGTGCCAGCAGCATAACAGGGGGGCTTATGAACACTGAAGCTTTCTTT.

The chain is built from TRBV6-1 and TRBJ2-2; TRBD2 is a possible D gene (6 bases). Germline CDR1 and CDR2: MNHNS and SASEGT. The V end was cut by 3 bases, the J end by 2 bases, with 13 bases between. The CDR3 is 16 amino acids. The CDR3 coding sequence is TGTGCCAGCAGTGATTACGGCGGGGTTAACACCGGGGAGCTGTTTTTT. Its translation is CASSDYGGVNTGELFF.

Here the CDR3 reads CASSEESRALGGGYTF. CDR3 nucleotides: TGTGCCAGCAGTGAAGAATCCCGGGCTCTAGGGGGAGGCTACACCTTC. The chain links TRBV6-1 to TRBJ1-2; a possible D gene is TRBD1 (6 bases). Germline loops: CDR1 MNHNS, CDR2 SASEGT. This CDR3 is built from 16 residues. Trimming pared 1 base from V and 8 bases from J, leaving 20 bases between.

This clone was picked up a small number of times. The CDR3 DNA follows: TGTGCCAGCAGCCAAACCCGGGGAGTGAACACTGAAGCTTTCTTT. Protein: CASSQTRGVNTEAFF. The V gene is TRBV6-5, the J gene TRBJ1-1; D call uncertain. The CDR3 loop spans 15 amino acids. With 6 bases removed from V and 0 bases from J, the gap between germline ends came to 14 bases. Germline V gene sequence: CDR1 MNHEY, CDR2 SVGAGI.